Listed here is a single T cell receptor (beta chain). The sample comes from a study of CD8 T cells in ankylosing spondylitis. TCRdb re-derived calls from the 5' RACE reads in MiXCR, one entry per CDR3 protein. The sample lists about 240,000 distinct CDR3 sequences, about 10% occurring once. V trimming: 5 bases; J trimming: 4 bases; junction bases outside the gene matches: 5. Germline CDR1 and CDR2: SGHAT and FQNNGV. This CDR3 region has 15 residues. The V gene is TRBV11-2, the J gene TRBJ2-1; TRBD2 agrees at 10 bases. Material for sequencing was blood, either unsorted or a sorted T cell fraction (not recorded which). This sequence was found in a male donor with ankylosing spondylitis or in good health (not recorded which). CDR3 bases: TGTGCCAGCAGCCGAACTAGCGGGGTGTACAATGAGCAGTTCTTC. Translating gives CASSRTSGVYNEQFF.